This entry is about one T cell receptor beta chain. These data are taken from a study of cytomegalovirus exposure and HLA in healthy donors. On the study more broadly: A prior analysis found more than 90 million unique TCR beta sequences from 150 million to 200 million T cells.

The PCR had 60 Vbeta and 13 Jbeta primers. This table comes from immunoSEQ multiplex PCR, and its TCRdb copy is limited to in-frame clones, with some not included. The sample lists more than 150,000 clones; 80% to 90% were seen once. Sequenced sample: PBMCs. The TCR sequence derives from a young man in good health and CMV-seropositive.

This chain's CDR3 is CASRLLDREYGYTF. The CDR3 DNA reads TGTGCCTCGAGACTACTGGACAGGGAATATGGCTACACCTTC. V usage is TRBV19 and J usage is TRBJ1-2, with 8 nucleotides matching TRBD1. Trimming removed 11 bases from V and 5 bases from J; junction bases left unmatched: 13. Germline CDR1 and CDR2: LNHDA and SQIVND (reference sequence). The CDR3 consists of 14 residues.